The next 4 T cell receptor beta chains were all read from a single sample in a study of tumor-infiltrating lymphocytes in primary liver carcinoma. Starting material of 450 to 500 ng total RNA yielded TCR beta cDNA via a constant-region primer. Three rounds of nested multiplex PCR with slightly modified ARM-PCR produced TCR beta libraries. The first two PCR rounds used TRBV1-TRBV30 primers with a Cbeta primer, around 10 cycles each. TCRdb independently ran MiXCR on the multiplex PCR reads; one entry per CDR3 protein. The data show fewer than 200,000 distinct CDR3 sequences, with just under 85% seen just once and around a sixth held by the top ten. Scientists recovered RNA and DNA together from about 21-30 mg of unsorted bulk tissue. Sequenced: tumor tissue from primary liver carcinoma. The receptors originated from a man in his forties with primary liver carcinoma and hepatitis B virus infection.

This clonotype came up once. One end of the junction does not line up with germline, which may come from a read error. V and J are TRBV29-1 and TRBJ2-1, with D possibly TRBD2 on 6 matching bases. Germline V gene lookup returns CDR1 SQVTM and CDR2 ANQGSEA. This CDR3 has 16 amino acids. The chain's CDR3 is CSVEDPGGTTYNDQFF. The CDR3 coding sequence is TGCAGCGTTGAAGATCCTGGCGGGACCACCTACAATGACCAGTTCTTC.

As concerns this clonotype: A junction end diverges from the germline sequence, so it may reflect a read error. The chain combines TRBV6-2 or TRBV6-3 with TRBJ1-6; 7 bases are a match to TRBD1. The CDR3 sequence is 15 residues long. Germline assignment: CDR1 MNHEY and CDR2 SVGEGT. CDR3 DNA: TGTACCAGCAGTTACCTCGGGACAGTTGATTCACCCCCCCACTTT. This encodes CTSSYLGTVDSPPHF.

A word on this clonotype: At one end the junction does not follow the germline gene, possibly because of a read error. The rearrangement joins TRBV6-5 to TRBJ2-2, with D perhaps assigned TRBD1 or TRBD2 (5 bases each). Germline loops: CDR1 MNHEY, CDR2 SVGAGI. CDR3 length equals 14 residues. Here the CDR3 reads CASSYMGDTGELFF. The CDR3 region has the DNA TGTGCCAGTAGTTACATGGGGGACACCGGGGAGCTGTTTTTT.

Details on this clonotype: Since the CDR3 does not end with the conserved phenylalanine or tryptophan, this likely comes from a read error. No DNA is shown, since the ends of the CDR3 on it are uncertain; the CDR3 is the one TCRdb lists. This chain links TRBV29-1 with TRBJ2-5; TRBD2 reflects the table's D call only, with no check against the DNA. The CDR3 has 14 amino acids, counting both end residues. CDR1 and CDR2 (germline): SQVTM, ANQGSEA. The CDR3 loop is CSVEDKASGETHYL.